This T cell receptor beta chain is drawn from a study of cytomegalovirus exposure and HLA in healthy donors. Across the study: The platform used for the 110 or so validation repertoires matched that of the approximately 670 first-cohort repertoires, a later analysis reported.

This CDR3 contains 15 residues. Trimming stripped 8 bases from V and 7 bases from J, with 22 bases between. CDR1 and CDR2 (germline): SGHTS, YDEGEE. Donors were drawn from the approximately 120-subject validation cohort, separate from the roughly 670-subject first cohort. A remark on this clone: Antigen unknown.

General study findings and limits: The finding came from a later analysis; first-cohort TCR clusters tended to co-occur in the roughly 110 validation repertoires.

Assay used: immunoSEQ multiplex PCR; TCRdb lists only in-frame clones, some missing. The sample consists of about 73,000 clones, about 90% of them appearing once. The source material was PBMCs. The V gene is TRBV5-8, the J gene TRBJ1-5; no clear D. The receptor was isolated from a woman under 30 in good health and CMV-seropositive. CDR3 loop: CASPLRRERRQPQHF. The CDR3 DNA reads TGTGCCAGTCCCTTAAGGAGGGAAAGGCGACAGCCCCAGCATTTT. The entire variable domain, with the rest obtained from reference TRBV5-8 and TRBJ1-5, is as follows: EAGVTQSPTHLIKTRGQQATLRCSPISGHTSVYWYQQALGLGLQFLLWYDEGEERNRGNFPPRFSGRQFPNYSSELNVNALELEDSALYLCASPLRRERRQPQHFGDGTRLSIL.